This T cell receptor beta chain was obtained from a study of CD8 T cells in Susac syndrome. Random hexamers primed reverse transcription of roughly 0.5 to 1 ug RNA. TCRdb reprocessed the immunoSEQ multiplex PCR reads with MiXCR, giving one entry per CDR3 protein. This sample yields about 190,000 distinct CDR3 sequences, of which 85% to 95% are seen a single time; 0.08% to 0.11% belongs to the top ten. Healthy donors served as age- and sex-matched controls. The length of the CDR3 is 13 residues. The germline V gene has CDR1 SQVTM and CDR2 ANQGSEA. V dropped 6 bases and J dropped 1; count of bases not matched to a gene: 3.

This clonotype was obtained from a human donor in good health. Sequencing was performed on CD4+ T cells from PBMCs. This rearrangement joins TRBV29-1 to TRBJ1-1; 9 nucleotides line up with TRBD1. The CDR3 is CSVLDRGNTEAFF. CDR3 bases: TGCAGCGTGCTGGACAGGGGGAACACTGAAGCTTTCTTT.